This T cell receptor (beta chain) was sequenced in a study of blood T cells in healthy people across ages. Study at large: There was about one barcoded beta molecule captured by template switching per two T cells.

General study results and limits: Long-lived donors exceeded aged donors in naive CD4+ cells and diversity. A strong correlation was seen between TCR beta diversity and naive T cell percentage.

A second about 6 to 11 cycle PCR used barcoded and J-beta primers. Each cDNA molecule carried a tag from a template-switch adaptor that contained 12 random nucleotides. TCRdb re-called the 5' RACE reads with MiXCR, one entry per CDR3 protein. The data contain 1.5 million to 2 million distinct CDR3 sequences, about 39% of them singletons. Trimming removed 5 bases from V and 4 bases from J, with 11 bases in between. This CDR3 spans 13 amino acids. On this clonotype: Its specificity is unknown.

Sequencing was performed on blood. The rearrangement joins TRBV12-3 or TRBV12-4 to TRBJ2-5; maybe TRBD2 (6 bases). The TCR sequence derives from a human donor in good health. CDR3 sequence reads: CASSGDFRETQYF. The CDR3 bases are TGTGCCAGCAGTGGGGACTTCCGAGAGACCCAGTACTTC.